Sequencing of this T cell receptor (beta chain) was carried out in a study of radiotherapy plus CTLA-4 blockade in lung cancer. Whole-study context: Among all patients, 15% to 20% showed objective responses, while 30% to 35% had disease control.

Points from the study as a whole: Subsequent to radiotherapy plus ipilimumab, tumor-derived TCR clones underwent expansion in blood. Early blood T cell clone dynamics, with interferon-beta, were reported to best predict response.

For this clone: Its target is not known.

This CDR3 is built from 15 residues. Trimming stripped 1 base from V and 3 bases from J, with 11 bases between. Per the germline V gene, CDR1 is SGHKS and CDR2 is YYEKEE (reference sequence). The method was immunoSEQ multiplex PCR; TCRdb's version includes in-frame clones alone and lacks a portion of them. The sample lists 75,000 to 100,000 clones; 75% to 85% were seen once. This TCR was sampled from a human donor with non-small cell lung cancer who had a partial response to radiotherapy plus ipilimumab. The sequences come from peripheral blood, collected from a patient treated with radiotherapy plus ipilimumab. The V gene is TRBV5-5, the J gene TRBJ2-1, with a weak D call TRBD1 (5 bases). The chain's CDR3 is CASSLSPQGYNEQFF. For the CDR3, the DNA is TGTGCCAGCAGCTTGTCACCCCAGGGCTACAATGAGCAGTTCTTC.